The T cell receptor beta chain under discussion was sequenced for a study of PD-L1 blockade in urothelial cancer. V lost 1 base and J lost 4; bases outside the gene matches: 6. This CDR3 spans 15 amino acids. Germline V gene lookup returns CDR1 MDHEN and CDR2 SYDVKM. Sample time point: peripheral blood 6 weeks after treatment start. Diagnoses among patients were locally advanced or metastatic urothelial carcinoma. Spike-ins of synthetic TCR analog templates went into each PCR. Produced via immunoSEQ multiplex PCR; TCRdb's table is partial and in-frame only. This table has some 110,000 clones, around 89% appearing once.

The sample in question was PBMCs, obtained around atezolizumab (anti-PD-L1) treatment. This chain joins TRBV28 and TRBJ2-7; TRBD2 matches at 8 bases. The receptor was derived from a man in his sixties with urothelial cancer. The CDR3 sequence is CASSLSGGLKYEQYF. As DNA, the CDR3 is TGTGCCAGCAGTTTATCGGGGGGGCTGAAGTACGAGCAGTACTTC. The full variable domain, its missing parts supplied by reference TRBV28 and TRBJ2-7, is DVKVTQSSRYLVKRTGEKVFLECVQDMDHENMFWYRQDPGLGLRLIYFSYDVKMKEKGDIPEGYSVSREKKERFSLILESASTNQTSMYLCASSLSGGLKYEQYFGPGTRLTVT.